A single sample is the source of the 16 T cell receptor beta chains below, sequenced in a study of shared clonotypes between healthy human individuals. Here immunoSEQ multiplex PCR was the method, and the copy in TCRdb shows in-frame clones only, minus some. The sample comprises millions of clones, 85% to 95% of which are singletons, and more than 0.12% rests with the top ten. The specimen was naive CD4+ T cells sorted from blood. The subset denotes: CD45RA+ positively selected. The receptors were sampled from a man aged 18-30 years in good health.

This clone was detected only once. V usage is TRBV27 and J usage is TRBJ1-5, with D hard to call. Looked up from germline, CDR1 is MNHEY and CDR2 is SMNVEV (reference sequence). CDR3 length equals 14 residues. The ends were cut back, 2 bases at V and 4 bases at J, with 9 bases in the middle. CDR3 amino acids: CASSLGPTNQPQHF. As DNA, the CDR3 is TGTGCCAGCAGTTTAGGACCCACTAATCAGCCCCAGCATTTT.

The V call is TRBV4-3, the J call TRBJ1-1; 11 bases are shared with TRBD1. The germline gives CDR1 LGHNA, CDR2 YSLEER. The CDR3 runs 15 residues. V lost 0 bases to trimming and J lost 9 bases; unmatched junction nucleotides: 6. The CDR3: CASSQDPGTGGKAFF. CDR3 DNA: TGCGCCAGCAGCCAAGATCCCGGGACAGGGGGGAAAGCTTTCTTT.

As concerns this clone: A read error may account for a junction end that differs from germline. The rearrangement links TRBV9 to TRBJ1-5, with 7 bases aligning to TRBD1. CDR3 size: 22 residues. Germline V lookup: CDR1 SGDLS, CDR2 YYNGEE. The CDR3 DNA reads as TGTGTCAGCAGCGTAAAGGGGGCCGGCCCTCGCGGGACTTCGGGTAGCAATCAGCCCCAGCATTTT. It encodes CVSSVKGAGPRGTSGSNQPQHF.

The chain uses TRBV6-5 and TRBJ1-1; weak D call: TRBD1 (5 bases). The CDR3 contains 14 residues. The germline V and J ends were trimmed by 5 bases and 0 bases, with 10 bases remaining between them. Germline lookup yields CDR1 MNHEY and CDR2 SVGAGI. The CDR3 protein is CASSHDRMNTEAFF. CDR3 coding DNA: TGTGCCAGCAGTCACGACAGAATGAACACTGAAGCTTTCTTT.

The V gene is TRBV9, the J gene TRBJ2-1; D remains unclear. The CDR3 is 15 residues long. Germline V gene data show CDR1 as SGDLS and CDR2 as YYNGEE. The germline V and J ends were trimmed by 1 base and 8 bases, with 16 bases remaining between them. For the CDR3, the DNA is TGTGCCAGCAGCGTAAGTCCGTCGTCCAACTATGAGCAGTTCTTC. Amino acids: CASSVSPSSNYEQFF.

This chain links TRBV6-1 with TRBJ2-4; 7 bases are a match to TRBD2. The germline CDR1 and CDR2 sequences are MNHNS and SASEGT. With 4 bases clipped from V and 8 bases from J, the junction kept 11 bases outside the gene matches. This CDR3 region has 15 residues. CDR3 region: CASSGRTRELDIQYF. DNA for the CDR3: TGTGCCAGCAGTGGCCGGACTAGGGAATTGGACATTCAGTACTTC.

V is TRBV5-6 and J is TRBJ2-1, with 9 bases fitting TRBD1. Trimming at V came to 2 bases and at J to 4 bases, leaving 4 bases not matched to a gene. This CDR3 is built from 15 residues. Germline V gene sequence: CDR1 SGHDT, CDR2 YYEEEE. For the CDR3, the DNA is TGTGCCAGCAGCTTCGGACAGGGGATTTACAATGAGCAGTTCTTC. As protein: CASSFGQGIYNEQFF.

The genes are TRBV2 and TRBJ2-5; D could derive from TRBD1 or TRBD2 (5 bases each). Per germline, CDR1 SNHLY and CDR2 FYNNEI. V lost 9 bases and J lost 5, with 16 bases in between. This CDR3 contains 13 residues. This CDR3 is CASPGTSRETQYF. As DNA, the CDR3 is TGTGCCAGTCCCGGGACCTCGCGGGAGACCCAGTACTTC.

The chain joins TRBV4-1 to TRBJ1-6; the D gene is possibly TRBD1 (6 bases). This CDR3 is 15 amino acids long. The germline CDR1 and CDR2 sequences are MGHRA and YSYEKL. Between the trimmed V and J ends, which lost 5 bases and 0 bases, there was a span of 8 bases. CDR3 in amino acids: CASSGQSSYNSPLHF. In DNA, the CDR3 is TGCGCCAGCAGCGGACAGAGCTCCTATAATTCACCCCTCCACTTT.

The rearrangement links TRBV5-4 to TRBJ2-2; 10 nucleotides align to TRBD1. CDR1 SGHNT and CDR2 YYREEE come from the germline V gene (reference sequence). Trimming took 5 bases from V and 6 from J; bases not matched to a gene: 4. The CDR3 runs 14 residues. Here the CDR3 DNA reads TGTGCCAGCAGTCCCGGGACAGGGGCCGGGGAGCTGTTTTTT. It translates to CASSPGTGAGELFF.

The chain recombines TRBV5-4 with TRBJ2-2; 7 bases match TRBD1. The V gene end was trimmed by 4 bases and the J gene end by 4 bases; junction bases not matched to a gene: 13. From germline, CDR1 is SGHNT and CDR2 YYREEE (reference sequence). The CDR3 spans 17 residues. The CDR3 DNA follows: TGTGCCAGCAGCACCATTCCGGGACAGACAGTCACCGGGGAGCTGTTTTTT. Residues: CASSTIPGQTVTGELFF. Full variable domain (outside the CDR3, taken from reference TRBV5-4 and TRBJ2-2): ETGVTQSPTHLIKTRGQQVTLRCSSQSGHNTVSWYQQALGQGPQFIFQYYREEENGRGNFPPRFSGLQFPNYSSELNVNALELDDSALYLCASSTIPGQTVTGELFFGEGSRLTVL.

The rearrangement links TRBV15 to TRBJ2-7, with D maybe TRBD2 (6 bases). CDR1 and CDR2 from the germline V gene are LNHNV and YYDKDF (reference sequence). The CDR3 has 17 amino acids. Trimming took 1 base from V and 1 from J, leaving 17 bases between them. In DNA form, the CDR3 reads TGTGCCACCAGCAGAGGGGGTTCGGGACTGTCATCCTACGAGCAGTACTTC. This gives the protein CATSRGGSGLSSYEQYF. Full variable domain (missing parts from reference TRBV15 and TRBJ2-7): DAMVIQNPRYQVTQFGKPVTLSCSQTLNHNVMYWYQQKSSQAPKLLFHYYDKDFNNEADTPDNFQSRRPNTSFCFLDIRSPGLGDTAMYLCATSRGGSGLSSYEQYFGPGTRLTVT.

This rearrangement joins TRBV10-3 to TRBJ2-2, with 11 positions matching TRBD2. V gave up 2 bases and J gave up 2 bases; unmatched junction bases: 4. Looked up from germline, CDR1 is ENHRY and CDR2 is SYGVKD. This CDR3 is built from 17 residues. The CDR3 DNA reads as TGTGCCATCAGTGAGCCCCTAGCGGGAGGTAACACCGGGGAGCTGTTTTTT. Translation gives CAISEPLAGGNTGELFF.

The chain's CDR3 is CASSRRGYEKLFF. CDR3 in DNA: TGTGCCAGTAGTCGGCGGGGCTATGAAAAACTGTTTTTT. V gene TRBV19 combines with J gene TRBJ1-4; maybe TRBD1 (5 bases). The CDR3 is 13 amino acids. Germline CDR1 and CDR2: LNHDA and SQIVND (reference sequence). Trimming removed 5 bases from V and 6 bases from J, with 10 bases in between.

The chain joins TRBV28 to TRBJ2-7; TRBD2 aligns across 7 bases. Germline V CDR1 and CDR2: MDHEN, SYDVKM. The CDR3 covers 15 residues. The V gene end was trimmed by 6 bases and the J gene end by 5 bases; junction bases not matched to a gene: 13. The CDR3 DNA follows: TGTGCCAGCAGCCTCGTCGGACTAGGGGTAAACGAGCAGTACTTC. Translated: CASSLVGLGVNEQYF.

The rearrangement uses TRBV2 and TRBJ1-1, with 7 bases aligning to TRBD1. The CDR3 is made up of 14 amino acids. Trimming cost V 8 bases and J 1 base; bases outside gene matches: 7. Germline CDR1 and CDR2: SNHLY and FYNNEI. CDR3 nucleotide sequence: TGTGCCAGCGGCCCGACAGGGAAGAACACTGAAGCTTTCTTT. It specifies CASGPTGKNTEAFF.